Presented here are 7 T cell receptor beta chains from one specimen sequenced in a study of STAT5B mutations in CD4+ large granular lymphocyte leukemia. Generated by immunoSEQ multiplex PCR, the TCRdb table keeps only in-frame clones and is missing some. The data show around 48,000 clones, roughly 70% seen once. The sample was CD4+ T cells from blood buffy coats. The receptors derive from a human donor in good health.

The V gene is TRBV7-2, the J gene TRBJ2-1, with 7 bases lining up with TRBD2. The junction had 4 bases not matched to a gene; V was cut back by 3 bases and J by 2 bases. The CDR3 runs to 15 residues. Germline V CDR1 and CDR2: SGHTA, FQGNSA. Here the CDR3 reads CASSFRGGAYNEQFF. DNA of the CDR3: TGTGCCAGCAGCTTTCGTGGGGGGGCCTACAATGAGCAGTTCTTC. Full variable domain (outside the CDR3, taken from reference TRBV7-2 and TRBJ2-1): GAGVSQSPSNKVTEKGKDVELRCDPISGHTALYWYRQSLGQGLEFLIYFQGNSAPDKSGLPSDRFSAERTGGSVSTLTIQRTQQEDSAVYLCASSFRGGAYNEQFFGPGTRLTVL.

This clone has only one observation. V usage is TRBV19 and J usage is TRBJ2-5; D ambiguous. CDR3 length: 13 amino acids. The germline gives CDR1 LNHDA, CDR2 SQIVND (reference sequence). The V and J ends lost 2 bases and 1 base respectively, with 5 bases between them. The CDR3 spells CASSIQTQETQYF. CDR3 sequence (DNA): TGTGCCAGTAGTATACAAACCCAAGAGACCCAGTACTTC.

This sequence joins TRBV7-2 and TRBJ1-2; tentative D call: TRBD1 (6 bases). CDR1 and CDR2 from the germline V gene are SGHTA and FQGNSA. V was shortened by 3 bases and J by 8 bases, with 13 bases between the two germline ends. The CDR3 covers 13 residues. In DNA form, the CDR3 reads TGTGCCAGCAGCTTTTCAGGGGACGACGGCTACACCTTC. Its protein is CASSFSGDDGYTF.

The chain is built from TRBV6-1 and TRBJ2-1; D remains ambiguous. The germline V gene encodes CDR1 MNHNS and CDR2 SASEGT. The CDR3 has 12 amino acids. The germline V and J ends were trimmed by 7 bases and 4 bases, with 8 bases remaining between them. CDR3 protein: CASTDTYNEQFF. The CDR3 coding sequence is TGTGCCAGCACTGACACATACAATGAGCAGTTCTTC.

The chain uses TRBV6-6 and TRBJ1-1, with D tentatively TRBD1 (5 bases). V lost 5 bases and J 10 bases, leaving 14 bases between the germline ends. The CDR3 sequence is 12 residues long. Germline V gives CDR1 MNHNY, CDR2 SVGAGI (reference sequence). The CDR3 spells CASSDQTAGAFF. CDR3 bases: TGTGCCAGCAGTGACCAGACAGCCGGAGCTTTCTTT.

This chain connects TRBV6-4 to TRBJ2-2, with D possibly TRBD1 on 6 matching bases. V was clipped by 7 bases and J by 7 bases, with 16 bases between them. Germline values: CDR1 MRHNA, CDR2 SNTAGT. This CDR3 region has 14 residues. Here the CDR3 reads CASTLQGGSGELFF. The DNA for the CDR3 is TGTGCCAGCACCCTACAGGGTGGAAGCGGGGAGCTGTTTTTT.

The chain is built from TRBV7-2 and TRBJ2-7, with D possibly TRBD2 on 5 matching bases. Between the trimmed V and J ends, which lost 3 bases and 0 bases, there was a span of 9 bases. Germline V gives CDR1 SGHTA, CDR2 FQGNSA. There are 14 residues in the CDR3. CDR3 in DNA: TGTGCCAGCAGCTTCGGGGAGAGCTCCTACGAGCAGTACTTC. Protein sequence: CASSFGESSYEQYF.